A single sample gave rise to the 32 T cell receptor beta chains below, sequenced in a study of T cells in Graves' hyperthyroidism and ophthalmopathy. The source material, RNA transcripts, was used to amplify TCR beta CDR3 regions. First-round RT-PCR targeting the TCR CDR3 was performed with the HTBI primer set. TCRdb re-analysed the multiplex PCR reads in MiXCR, keeping a single row per CDR3 protein. The sample has about 760,000 distinct CDR3 sequences, roughly 32% seen once. Sequences were obtained from blood. All receptors derive from a woman in her thirties or forties with Graves' hyperthyroidism.

The V call is TRBV10-3, the J call TRBJ1-3; possible D gene TRBD1, 6 bases. The length of the CDR3 is 15 residues. Germline V gene data show CDR1 as ENHRY and CDR2 as SYGVKD. V lost 7 bases and J lost 4, with 17 bases in between. CDR3: CAITLQDSLGNTIYF. The CDR3 nucleotides read TGTGCCATCACACTTCAGGACAGTCTCGGAAACACCATATATTTT.

This clonotype was found a few times. This chain links TRBV6-5 with TRBJ1-5, with D perhaps matching TRBD1 (6 bases). The germline gives CDR1 MNHEY, CDR2 SVGAGI. Trimming shortened V by 2 bases and J by 5 bases, and 10 bases separated the two germline ends. The CDR3 sequence is 14 residues long. The DNA for the CDR3 is TGTGCCAGCAGTTACGCGGGGGCTGATCAGCCCCAGCATTTT. Translating gives CASSYAGADQPQHF.

The chain employs TRBV6-2 or TRBV6-3 and TRBJ1-2; D is possibly TRBD1 (5 bases). The CDR3 is 14 amino acids. Looked up from germline, CDR1 is MNHEY and CDR2 is SVGEGT. V was clipped by 6 bases and J by 4 bases, with 15 bases between them. This CDR3 is CASRPGTATYGYTF. In nucleotides, the CDR3 is TGTGCCAGCAGGCCCGGGACGGCGACCTATGGCTACACCTTC.

J is TRBJ1-5 and V is TRBV5-1; tentative D call: TRBD1 (6 bases). The V gene lost 0 bases and the J gene lost 7 bases, with 14 bases spanning the gap. Germline CDR1 is SGHRS and CDR2 is YFSETQ. The CDR3 is 15 residues long. The CDR3 sequence: CASSLEGGLGQPQHF. As DNA, the CDR3 is TGCGCCAGCAGCTTGGAGGGGGGGCTGGGGCAGCCCCAGCATTTT.

This clonotype has at least ten counts. The chain combines TRBV7-9 with TRBJ1-1; TRBD1 is a possible D gene (6 bases). Looked up from germline, CDR1 is SEHNR and CDR2 is FQNEAQ (reference sequence). Trimming took 5 bases from V and 3 from J, leaving 13 bases between them. This CDR3 has 14 residues. The CDR3 DNA reads as TGTGCCAGCAGCACAGGACAGCCCTACACTGAAGCTTTCTTT. This codes for CASSTGQPYTEAFF.

In this sample, this clonotype turned up many times. The chain carries TRBV9 and TRBJ1-6; TRBD1 agrees at 9 bases. This CDR3 has 16 amino acids. V dropped 2 bases and J dropped 9; count of bases not matched to a gene: 9. The germline CDR1 and CDR2 sequences are SGDLS and YYNGEE. CDR3 bases: TGTGCCAGCAGCGTTACAGGGGGCGCGTTTGGTTCACCCCTCCACTTT. This encodes CASSVTGGAFGSPLHF.

As to this clonotype: This clone may be a read error of a much larger clone one base away. The V and J genes are TRBV10-1 and TRBJ2-5; possible D gene TRBD2, 6 bases. CDR1 WNHNN and CDR2 SYGVQD come from the germline V gene (reference sequence). CDR3 length: 14 residues. Between the trimmed V and J ends, which lost 10 bases and 1 base, there was a span of 16 bases. In nucleotides, the CDR3 is TGCGCCACCACCAGACCGGGACTCCAAGAGACCCAGTACTTC. Translating gives CATTRPGLQETQYF.

Here the CDR3 reads CASSTFPGTGDYEQYF. The DNA for the CDR3 is TGTGCCAGCAGCACGTTCCCCGGGACAGGAGACTACGAGCAGTACTTC. The rearrangement links TRBV7-2 to TRBJ2-7, with TRBD1 identical over 8 bases. CDR3 length: 16 amino acids. J lost 3 bases, V lost 5 bases, and 12 bases had no gene match. Looked up from germline, CDR1 is SGHTA and CDR2 is FQGNSA. The complete variable domain, with remaining parts taken from reference TRBV7-2 and TRBJ2-7, reads GAGVSQSPSNKVTEKGKDVELRCDPISGHTALYWYRQSLGQGLEFLIYFQGNSAPDKSGLPSDRFSAERTGGSVSTLTIQRTQQEDSAVYLCASSTFPGTGDYEQYFGPGTRLTVT.

This clonotype was observed at least ten times. The chain uses TRBV12-3 or TRBV12-4 and TRBJ1-2; perhaps TRBD1 as D (5 bases). This CDR3 is built from 12 residues. Trimming shortened V by 3 bases and J by 8 bases, and 10 bases separated the two germline ends. The CDR3 DNA reads as TGTGCCAGCAGTTTCTGGGGGGAAGGCTACACCTTC. This translates into CASSFWGEGYTF.

In its sample, this clonotype was seen a few times. V usage is TRBV7-9 and J usage is TRBJ1-1; 8 bases fit TRBD1. CDR3 length equals 17 residues. Losses at the gene ends were 1 base for V and 0 bases for J; bases not matched to a gene: 7. Germline CDR1 and CDR2: SEHNR and FQNEAQ (reference sequence). The CDR3 sequence is CASSLGGQVTMNTEAFF. DNA for the CDR3: TGTGCCAGCAGCTTAGGGGGACAGGTGACAATGAACACTGAAGCTTTCTTT.

This clonotype was seen at least ten times. The CDR3 loop reads CASSHGSNTIYF. In nucleotides, the CDR3 is TGTGCCAGCAGCCACGGCAGTAACACCATATATTTT. This chain connects TRBV14 to TRBJ1-3, with unresolved D. The V and J ends lost 3 bases and 7 bases respectively, with 7 bases between them. Germline CDR1 and CDR2: SGHDN and FVKESK. This CDR3 contains 12 residues.

Here the CDR3 reads CASSLAGKTYEQYF. CDR3 in DNA: TGTGCCAGCAGCCTAGCGGGCAAAACCTACGAGCAGTACTTC. V and J are TRBV13 and TRBJ2-7, with TRBD2 matching 8 bases. V was pared by 5 bases and J by 2 bases, with 5 bases of the junction left unmatched. CDR1 PRHDT and CDR2 FYEKMQ come from the germline V gene (reference sequence). The CDR3 runs 14 residues.

This clonotype has at least ten counts. This chain uses TRBV4-2 with TRBJ1-6, with TRBD1 as a possible D gene (5 bases). Trimming pared 0 bases from V and 9 bases from J, leaving 12 bases between. This CDR3 region has 15 residues. The germline V gene has CDR1 LGHNA and CDR2 YNFKEQ. CDR3 amino acids: CASSQDRDRGSPLHF. CDR3 nucleotide sequence: TGTGCCAGCAGCCAAGATCGGGACCGGGGTTCACCCCTCCACTTT.

This clonotype has ten or more counts. The chain couples TRBV7-2 to TRBJ1-4; 8 positions match TRBD1. The CDR3 extends over 14 amino acids. Germline values: CDR1 SGHTA, CDR2 FQGNSA. V shed 4 bases and J 5 bases; nucleotides not matched to a gene: 3. The CDR3 DNA reads as TGTGCCAGCAGCTCACAGGGGGTGAATGAAAAACTGTTTTTT. Its translation: CASSSQGVNEKLFF.

Ten or more counts support this clonotype. The rearrangement uses TRBV20-1 and TRBJ2-5; D assignment may be TRBD1 or TRBD2 (5 bases each). This CDR3 is built from 14 residues. Germline assignment: CDR1 DFQATT and CDR2 SNEGSKA (reference sequence). Trimming removed 0 bases from V and 2 bases from J, with 10 bases in between. The CDR3: CSARDGAAQETQYF. For the CDR3, the DNA is TGCAGTGCTAGAGACGGGGCAGCACAAGAGACCCAGTACTTC.

The chain is built from TRBV20-1 and TRBJ1-5; D gene unclear. Deletions cut 2 bases from V and 4 bases from J, with 15 bases between. Germline CDR1 reads DFQATT; CDR2 reads SNEGSKA (reference sequence). The CDR3 is 15 amino acids. CDR3 sequence: CSARKRTKQNQPQHF. Written as DNA, the CDR3 is TGCAGTGCTAGAAAGCGGACGAAACAAAATCAGCCCCAGCATTTT.

This clonotype was seen more than once but under ten times. CDR3 DNA: TGTGCCAGCAGCCGACCGGGACAGGGAAACACCGGGGAGCTGTTTTTT. Amino acids: CASSRPGQGNTGELFF. The chain links TRBV6-1 to TRBJ2-2; 9 bases agree with TRBD1. V lost 6 bases, J lost 2 bases, and 7 bases stayed unmatched. Germline values: CDR1 MNHNS, CDR2 SASEGT. The CDR3 sequence is 16 residues long.

Ten or more counts support this clonotype. V usage is TRBV29-1 and J usage is TRBJ2-6; D call uncertain. CDR3 length equals 13 residues. CDR1 SQVTM and CDR2 ANQGSEA come from the germline V gene. Trimming took 7 bases from V and 0 from J, leaving 7 bases between them. Written as DNA, the CDR3 is TGCAGCGCGAATAGCTCTGGGGCCAACGTCCTGACTTTC. Amino acid sequence: CSANSSGANVLTF.

This clonotype was counted between two and nine times. A much larger clone sits a single nucleotide away, making a read error possible. The chain has TRBV25-1 and TRBJ2-6, with 7 bases matching TRBD1. There are 15 residues in the CDR3. The germline V gene has CDR1 MGHDK and CDR2 SYGVNS. The CDR3 coding sequence is TGTGCCGGCAGTGATAAGGGGGCGAGGGCCAACGTCCTGACTTTC. Protein sequence: CAGSDKGARANVLTF.

This clonotype was found many times. V and J are TRBV29-1 and TRBJ1-3, with D possibly TRBD1 on 6 matching bases. The CDR3 has 13 amino acids. The V gene's germline CDR1 is SQVTM and CDR2 ANQGSEA. Deletions cut 7 bases from V and 4 bases from J, with 14 bases between. For the CDR3, the DNA is TGCAGCGCCGAAACAGGGTCGGGAAACACCATATATTTT. Translated: CSAETGSGNTIYF. The full variable domain, with the rest looked up from reference TRBV29-1 and TRBJ1-3, is SAVISQKPSRDICQRGTSLTIQCQVDSQVTMMFWYRQQPGQSLTLIATANQGSEATYESGFVIDKFPISRPNLTFSTLTVSNMSPEDSSIYLCSAETGSGNTIYFGEGSWLTVV.

This clonotype appeared many times. The genes are TRBV2 and TRBJ2-5; 7 positions match TRBD2. Germline V gene sequence: CDR1 SNHLY, CDR2 FYNNEI. Trimming at V came to 3 bases and at J to 5 bases, leaving 3 bases not matched to a gene. This CDR3 region has 13 residues. This chain's CDR3 is CASSDSGGETQYF. The CDR3 DNA reads TGTGCCAGCAGTGATTCGGGGGGTGAGACCCAGTACTTC.

The rearrangement joins TRBV10-3 to TRBJ1-4; TRBD1 might be the D (6 bases). Trimming shortened V by 2 bases and J by 4 bases, and 14 bases separated the two germline ends. Germline CDR1 and CDR2: ENHRY and SYGVKD. CDR3 length: 16 residues. As DNA, the CDR3 is TGTGCCATCAGTGAGAAAGTGGACAGCCTTAATGAAAAACTGTTTTTT. Encoded protein: CAISEKVDSLNEKLFF.

The chain employs TRBV20-1 and TRBJ1-2; tentatively, D is TRBD1 (6 bases). There are 14 residues in the CDR3. The V end was cut by 0 bases, the J end by 8 bases, with 16 bases between. CDR1 and CDR2 (germline): DFQATT, SNEGSKA (reference sequence). CDR3 DNA: TGCAGTGCTAGAGAAAGTAGGGGGGCAGGAGGCTACACCTTC. It encodes CSARESRGAGGYTF.

This clonotype appeared a few times. V is TRBV7-9 and J is TRBJ2-7; 11 positions match TRBD2. The length of the CDR3 is 14 residues. V trimming: 5 bases; J trimming: 7 bases; junction bases outside the gene matches: 7. The V gene's germline CDR1 is SEHNR and CDR2 FQNEAQ (reference sequence). CDR3 amino acids: CASSELAGAGEQYF. The CDR3 region has the DNA TGTGCCAGCAGCGAACTAGCGGGGGCGGGGGAGCAGTACTTC.

This chain joins TRBV29-1 and TRBJ2-7, with unresolved D. Germline CDR1 is SQVTM and CDR2 is ANQGSEA. The CDR3 has 11 amino acids. Between the trimmed V and J ends, which lost 3 bases and 3 bases, there was a span of 6 bases. The CDR3 nucleotides are TGCAGCGTTGACAAAAACTACGAGCAGTACTTC. Protein sequence: CSVDKNYEQYF.

This clonotype was recorded a few times. This sequence may be a read error, since a much larger clone differs from it by one base. The J gene is TRBJ1-1, the V gene TRBV7-2, with D possibly matching TRBD1 (6 bases). The germline CDR1 and CDR2 sequences are SGHTA and FQGNSA. This CDR3 has 14 amino acids. The CDR3 DNA sequence: TGTGTCAGCAGCTCGGGGACAACGAACACTGAAGCTTTCTTT. Its protein is CVSSSGTTNTEAFF.

The chain uses TRBV6-5 and TRBJ2-7, with D perhaps TRBD2 (5 bases). The CDR3 consists of 14 residues. V gave up 5 bases and J gave up 3 bases, with 14 bases separating them. CDR1 is MNHEY and CDR2 is SVGAGI in the germline V gene. For the CDR3, the DNA is TGTGCCAGCAGTCTAAACTTTCGGGACTACGAGCAGTACTTC. This translates into CASSLNFRDYEQYF.

The chain combines TRBV4-1 with TRBJ1-2; D not resolved. The V gene's germline CDR1 is MGHRA and CDR2 YSYEKL. The CDR3 loop spans 15 amino acids. Trimming removed 1 base from V and 8 bases from J, with 17 bases in between. The chain's CDR3 is CASSQVNSGGEGYTF. As DNA, the CDR3 is TGCGCCAGCAGCCAAGTTAATTCAGGAGGAGAGGGCTACACCTTC.

This clonotype appeared a few times. The chain recombines TRBV7-2 with TRBJ2-7; possibly TRBD1 or TRBD2 for D (5 bases each). V lost 3 bases, J lost 0 bases, and 15 bases lay in between. Germline CDR1 and CDR2: SGHTA and FQGNSA. The CDR3 runs 16 residues. The CDR3: CASSFGWGGHSYEQYF. The CDR3 DNA reads as TGTGCCAGCAGCTTCGGCTGGGGCGGGCACTCCTACGAGCAGTACTTC.

Concerning this clonotype itself: A much larger clonotype is one base distant, so this may be a read error. The chain combines TRBV25-1 with TRBJ2-7; 7 bases map to TRBD1. In germline, CDR1 is MGHDK, CDR2 SYGVNS. The CDR3 spans 16 residues. The CDR3 loop is CASSDTGTASSCEQYF. The CDR3 nucleotides read TGTGCCAGCAGTGATACCGGGACAGCCAGCTCCTGCGAGCAGTACTTC.

Remarks on this clonotype: A read error may account for a junction end that differs from germline. The rearrangement uses TRBV6-5 and TRBJ1-2, with 7 bases lining up with TRBD1. Per the germline V gene, CDR1 is MNHEY and CDR2 is SVGAGI. CDR3 length: 15 amino acids. The CDR3 reads CAISYSAWAGGGYTF. The CDR3 bases are TGTGCCATCAGTTACTCGGCGTGGGCAGGGGGAGGCTACACCTTC.

The chain is built from TRBV29-1 and TRBJ1-1, with TRBD1 matching 8 bases. This CDR3 has 14 amino acids. CDR1 and CDR2 (germline): SQVTM, ANQGSEA. After removal of 7 bases from V and 5 bases from J, the junction contained 12 bases not matched to a gene. CDR3 sequence (DNA): TGCAGCGCCGAGACAGGGGAGGAAGATACTGAAGCTTTCTTT. Amino acid sequence: CSAETGEEDTEAFF.